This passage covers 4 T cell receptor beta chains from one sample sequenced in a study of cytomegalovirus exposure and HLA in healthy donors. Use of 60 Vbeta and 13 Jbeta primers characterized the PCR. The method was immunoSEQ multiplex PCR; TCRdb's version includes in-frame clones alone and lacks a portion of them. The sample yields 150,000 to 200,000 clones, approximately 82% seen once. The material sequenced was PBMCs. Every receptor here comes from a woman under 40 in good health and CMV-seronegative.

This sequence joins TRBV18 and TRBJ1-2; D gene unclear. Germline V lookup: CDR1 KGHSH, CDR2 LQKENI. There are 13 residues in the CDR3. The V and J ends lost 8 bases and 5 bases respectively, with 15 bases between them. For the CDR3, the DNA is TGTGCCAGCACCCGTCGGGAGGAGTATGGCTACACCTTC. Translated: CASTRREEYGYTF.

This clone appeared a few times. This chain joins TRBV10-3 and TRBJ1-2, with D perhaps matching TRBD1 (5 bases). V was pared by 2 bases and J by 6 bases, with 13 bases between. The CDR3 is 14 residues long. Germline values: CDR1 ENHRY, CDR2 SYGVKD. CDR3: CAISEKGLTDGYTF. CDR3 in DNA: TGTGCCATCAGTGAGAAGGGGCTTACCGATGGCTACACCTTC.

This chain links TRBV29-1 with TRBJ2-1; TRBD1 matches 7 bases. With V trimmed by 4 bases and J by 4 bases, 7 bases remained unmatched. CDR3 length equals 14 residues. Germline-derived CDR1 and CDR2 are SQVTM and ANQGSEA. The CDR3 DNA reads TGCAGCGTTGGGGGACAGTGGGAGTACAATGAGCAGTTCTTC. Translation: CSVGGQWEYNEQFF.

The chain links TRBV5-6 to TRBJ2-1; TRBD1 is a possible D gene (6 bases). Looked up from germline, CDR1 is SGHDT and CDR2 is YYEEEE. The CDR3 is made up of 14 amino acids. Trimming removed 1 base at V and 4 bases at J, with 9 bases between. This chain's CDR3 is CASSLRTVYNEQFF. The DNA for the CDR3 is TGTGCCAGCAGCTTGCGGACAGTATACAATGAGCAGTTCTTC.